Following are 3 T cell receptor beta chains from one sample sequenced in a study of blood T cell repertoires in COVID-19. Profiling relied on immunoSEQ multiplex PCR, and the TCRdb table lists in-frame clones only, not all of them. The sample shows around 260,000 clones, 88% of them seen only once. Material for sequencing was peripheral blood. These TCRs come from a man aged 55 to 70 who had recovered from COVID-19.

The chain couples TRBV6-5 to TRBJ1-4; D not resolved. Trimming removed 3 bases at V and 5 bases at J, with 13 bases between. The length of the CDR3 is 15 residues. The V gene's germline CDR1 is MNHEY and CDR2 SVGAGI. The CDR3 DNA reads as TGTGCCAGCAGTTATGACTCTCGTCTCAATGAAAAACTGTTTTTT. Translating gives CASSYDSRLNEKLFF.

This clone was counted once. The gene calls are TRBV21-1 and TRBJ2-5; the table's D call, TRBD1, was not checked against the DNA. TRBV21-1 is a documented pseudogene. CDR3 length: 12 residues. CDR3 region: CASSQDQETQYF. The CDR3 region has the DNA TGTGCCAGCAGCCAGGATCAAGAGACCCAGTACTTC.

The rearrangement links TRBV27 to TRBJ1-1; 10 nucleotides agree with TRBD1. J was trimmed by 0 bases and V by 6 bases; bases with no gene match: 4. The V gene's germline CDR1 is MNHEY and CDR2 SMNVEV (reference sequence). The CDR3 sequence is 15 residues long. CDR3 coding DNA: TGTGCCAGCAGGACAGGGGGCGCCCTGAACACTGAAGCTTTCTTT. This encodes CASRTGGALNTEAFF.